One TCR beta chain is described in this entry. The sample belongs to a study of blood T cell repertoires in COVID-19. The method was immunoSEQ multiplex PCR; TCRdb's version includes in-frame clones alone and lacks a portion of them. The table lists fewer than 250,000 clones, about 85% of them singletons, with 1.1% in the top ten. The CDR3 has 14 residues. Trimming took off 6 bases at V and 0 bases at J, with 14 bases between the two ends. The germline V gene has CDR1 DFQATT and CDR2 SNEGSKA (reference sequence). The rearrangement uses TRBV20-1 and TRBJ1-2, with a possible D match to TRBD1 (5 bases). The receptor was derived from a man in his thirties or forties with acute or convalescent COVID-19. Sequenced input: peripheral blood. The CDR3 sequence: CSASRGLANYGYTF. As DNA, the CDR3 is TGCAGTGCGAGTCGGGGGTTAGCTAACTATGGCTACACCTTC.